These 13 T cell receptor beta chains were all obtained from the same sample, sequenced in a study of T-cell memory formation after mild COVID-19. TCRdb redid the calling of the 5' RACE reads with MiXCR, one entry per CDR3 protein. The sample has about 88,000 distinct CDR3 sequences, around 25% seen once. Sequenced material: PBMCs or a T cell subset sorted from them (not recorded which). The receptors originated from a young man who had mild COVID-19 (a few samples of this study predate the infection). Cell type and time point are not known.

This chain links TRBV12-3 or TRBV12-4 with TRBJ2-3; unclear D gene. Trimming left V 5 bases short and J 4 bases short, with 16 bases between. The CDR3 sequence is 15 residues long. CDR3 residues: CASSPALLLPDTQYF. The DNA of the CDR3 is TGTGCCAGCAGTCCCGCCCTACTTCTCCCAGATACGCAGTATTTT.

J is TRBJ2-7 and V is TRBV3-1; D possibly corresponds to TRBD2 (6 bases). In germline, CDR1 is LGHDT, CDR2 YNNKEL (reference sequence). V lost 4 bases and J lost 4, with 11 bases in between. The length of the CDR3 is 13 residues. CDR3 sequence: CASSPGLLYEQYF. The CDR3 region has the DNA TGTGCCAGCAGCCCGGGACTCTTATACGAGCAGTACTTC.

The gene calls are TRBV4-3 and TRBJ2-3, with TRBD1 matching over 9 bases. After removal of 1 base from V and 7 bases from J, the junction contained 9 bases not matched to a gene. Per germline, CDR1 LGHNA and CDR2 YSLEER. CDR3 size: 16 residues. CDR3 in DNA: TGCGCCAGCAGCCAAGGACGGGACAGGGTAGGAAATACGCAGTATTTT. It translates to CASSQGRDRVGNTQYF.

The V call is TRBV11-2, the J call TRBJ2-2; D not resolved. CDR3 length: 15 amino acids. V dropped 4 bases and J dropped 8 bases, with 17 bases sitting between them. Germline V gene lookup returns CDR1 SGHAT and CDR2 FQNNGV. The CDR3 sequence: CASSSTLTPGGELFF. CDR3 nucleotide sequence: TGTGCCAGCAGCTCGACCTTGACGCCAGGAGGGGAGCTGTTTTTT.

This clonotype was counted a few times. V usage is TRBV6-6 and J usage is TRBJ2-7; TRBD1 is a possible D gene (5 bases). The ends were cut back, 0 bases at V and 3 bases at J, with 15 bases in the middle. The CDR3 runs to 16 residues. Germline CDR1 MNHNY, CDR2 SVGAGI (reference sequence). The CDR3 spells CASSYSQGLVSYEQYF. DNA for the CDR3: TGTGCCAGCAGTTACTCTCAGGGTCTGGTAAGCTACGAGCAGTACTTC.

In its sample, this clonotype was seen a few times. This chain uses TRBV4-1 with TRBJ2-3; D not certain. The V gene's germline CDR1 is MGHRA and CDR2 YSYEKL. V was cut by 5 bases and J by 3 bases, with 24 bases left in between. The CDR3 is 18 amino acids. CDR3 nucleotide sequence: TGCGCCAGCAGCTTTGATTCCATAGGGCGGCCGGAGACAGATACGCAGTATTTT. Protein sequence: CASSFDSIGRPETDTQYF.

There are a few counts of this clonotype. The chain carries TRBV7-6 and TRBJ2-7; D is possibly TRBD2 (7 bases). Per the germline V gene, CDR1 is SGHVS and CDR2 is FNYEAQ. V shed 0 bases and J shed 2 bases, with 11 bases lying between them. The CDR3 is 15 residues long. The CDR3 is CASSLANGGPYEQYF. Written as DNA, the CDR3 is TGTGCCAGCAGCTTAGCGAACGGGGGGCCCTACGAGCAGTACTTC.

The chain couples TRBV6-5 to TRBJ1-5; D uncertain. The CDR3 contains 13 residues. Germline CDR1 reads MNHEY; CDR2 reads SVGAGI. The ends were cut back, 5 bases at V and 4 bases at J, with 9 bases in the middle. CDR3 DNA: TGTGCCAGCAGTGCGAGCTGGAATCAGCCCCAGCATTTT. This sequence encodes CASSASWNQPQHF.

This clonotype has a handful of counts. This chain joins TRBV7-9 and TRBJ2-1, with TRBD2 matching 8 bases. CDR1 SEHNR and CDR2 FQNEAQ come from the germline V gene (reference sequence). The CDR3 has 13 amino acids. V was pared by 9 bases and J by 4 bases, with 5 bases of the junction left unmatched. CDR3 bases: TGTGCCAGTAGCGGGGACCTGTACAATGAGCAGTTCTTC. Protein product: CASSGDLYNEQFF.

This chain uses TRBV12-3 or TRBV12-4 with TRBJ2-3; D is perhaps TRBD1 or TRBD2 (6 bases each). V shed 3 bases and J shed 4 bases, with 14 bases lying between them. This CDR3 contains 15 residues. CDR3 nucleotides: TGTGCCAGCAGTTTGTGGGGGGCCAACTCAGATACGCAGTATTTT. This codes for CASSLWGANSDTQYF.

In its sample, this clonotype was seen a few times. The gene calls are TRBV11-2 and TRBJ2-3; maybe TRBD2 (5 bases). Trimming shortened V by 8 bases and J by 6 bases, and 18 bases separated the two germline ends. CDR3 length: 14 residues. CDR1 and CDR2 (germline): SGHAT, FQNNGV. In DNA, the CDR3 is TGTGCCAGCGGCAGACCCTCCCCGGGGGATACGCAGTATTTT. Translation: CASGRPSPGDTQYF.

This clonotype has more than one count but fewer than ten. This rearrangement joins TRBV13 to TRBJ2-3; 14 bases match TRBD2. Trimming cost V 4 bases and J 3 bases; bases outside gene matches: 6. Germline V lookup: CDR1 PRHDT, CDR2 FYEKMQ (reference sequence). The CDR3 has 17 amino acids. DNA for the CDR3: TGTGCCAGCAGCTCGCGACTAGCGGGGGGGCCAACAGATACGCAGTATTTT. Protein product: CASSSRLAGGPTDTQYF. The full variable domain, in which reference TRBV13 and TRBJ2-3 provide the parts outside the CDR3, is AAGVIQSPRHLIKEKRETATLKCYPIPRHDTVYWYQQGPGQDPQFLISFYEKMQSDKGSIPDRFSAQQFSDYHSELNMSSLELGDSALYFCASSSRLAGGPTDTQYFGPGTRLTVL.

The chain recombines TRBV7-8 with TRBJ1-1; TRBD1 is a possible D gene (5 bases). Trimming took off 2 bases at V and 11 bases at J, with 24 bases between the two ends. The germline gives CDR1 SGHVS, CDR2 FQNEAQ. CDR3 length: 16 amino acids. CDR3: CASSLILAAGLEGAFF. CDR3 sequence (DNA): TGTGCCAGCAGCTTAATTCTGGCAGCGGGGCTTGAAGGGGCTTTCTTT.